These 20 T cell receptor beta chains were sequenced from one sample in a study of siplizumab effects on memory and regulatory T cells. Profiling relied on immunoSEQ multiplex PCR, and the TCRdb table lists in-frame clones only, not all of them. This sample has tens of thousands of clones; about 87% occur once, and the top ten carry around 1.8%. Material for sequencing was Tregs sorted from blood. These receptors were collected from a human donor in good health.

The chain joins TRBV19 to TRBJ1-5; no clear D gene. The V gene lost 8 bases and the J gene lost 6 bases, with 17 bases spanning the gap. The CDR3 length is 14 residues. Germline loops: CDR1 LNHDA, CDR2 SQIVND (reference sequence). The CDR3 DNA sequence: TGTGCCAGTTCCCAATTCCGGCAGGCTCAGCCCCAGCATTTT. It is translated as CASSQFRQAQPQHF.

CDR3 DNA sequence: TGTGCCAGCAGCTTAGGTCTAACTGGGGCCAACGTCCTGACTTTC. This encodes CASSLGLTGANVLTF. The chain links TRBV11-3 to TRBJ2-6; D is unresolved. Germline V gene sequence: CDR1 SGHNT, CDR2 YENEEA. V shed 1 base and J shed 2 bases, with 6 bases lying between them. The CDR3 has 15 amino acids.

The rearrangement uses TRBV11-2 and TRBJ2-3; TRBD2 matches at 12 bases. The V and J ends lost 3 bases and 3 bases, in that order; junction bases with no gene match: 4. Germline V lookup: CDR1 SGHAT, CDR2 FQNNGV. This CDR3 spans 16 amino acids. For the CDR3, the DNA is TGTGCCAGCAGCTTCAGGACTAGCGGGAAAACAGATACGCAGTATTTT. It encodes CASSFRTSGKTDTQYF.

As concerns this clone: In the same sample, other DNA sequences code for this CDR3. V and J are TRBV5-1 and TRBJ2-7, with D hard to call. Germline CDR1 and CDR2: SGHRS and YFSETQ. Trimming shortened V by 3 bases and J by 1 base, and 2 bases separated the two germline ends. CDR3 length: 11 amino acids. DNA of the CDR3: TGCGCCAGCAGCTCGTCCTACGAGCAGTACTTC. This gives the protein CASSSSYEQYF.

The CDR3: CASSQGQGGRTDTQYF. CDR3 DNA: TGCGCCAGCAGCCAGGGACAGGGAGGGCGCACAGATACGCAGTATTTT. The chain is built from TRBV4-3 and TRBJ2-3, with TRBD1 matching over 9 bases. With V trimmed by 3 bases and J by 1 base, 5 bases remained unmatched. CDR1 is LGHNA, CDR2 YSLEER, per germline. The CDR3 sequence is 16 residues long.

The gene calls are TRBV29-1 and TRBJ1-1, with D tentatively TRBD1 (6 bases). The CDR3 spans 12 residues. Trimming pared 7 bases from V and 5 bases from J, leaving 14 bases between. Germline CDR1 and CDR2: SQVTM and ANQGSEA. The chain's CDR3 is CSGHRVGTEAFF. In DNA, the CDR3 is TGCAGCGGGCACAGGGTCGGAACTGAAGCTTTCTTT.

The V call is TRBV18, the J call TRBJ2-1; D is perhaps TRBD1 or TRBD2 (6 bases each). Germline V gene data show CDR1 as KGHSH and CDR2 as LQKENI. The CDR3 contains 16 residues. V was clipped by 3 bases and J by 0 bases, with 12 bases between them. The CDR3 DNA reads TGTGCCAGCTCACCCGGGCCGGGGGCCTCCTACAATGAGCAGTTCTTC. The encoded protein is CASSPGPGASYNEQFF.

The chain combines TRBV28 with TRBJ2-7; D gene uncertain. The germline V gene encodes CDR1 MDHEN and CDR2 SYDVKM. The CDR3 is 14 amino acids. With 6 bases removed from V and 0 bases from J, the gap between germline ends came to 12 bases. The chain's CDR3 is CASRTLLSSYEQYF. Written as DNA, the CDR3 is TGTGCCAGCAGGACACTCCTAAGCTCCTACGAGCAGTACTTC. The full variable domain, its missing parts supplied by reference TRBV28 and TRBJ2-7, is DVKVTQSSRYLVKRTGEKVFLECVQDMDHENMFWYRQDPGLGLRLIYFSYDVKMKEKGDIPEGYSVSREKKERFSLILESASTNQTSMYLCASRTLLSSYEQYFGPGTRLTVT.

The V gene is TRBV5-8, the J gene TRBJ2-7, with D maybe TRBD1 (6 bases). Between the trimmed V and J ends, which lost 1 base and 0 bases, there was a span of 8 bases. This CDR3 region has 14 residues. CDR1 and CDR2 (germline): SGHTS, YDEGEE. In nucleotides, the CDR3 is TGTGCCAGCAGCTTGTTACAGGGCTCCTACGAGCAGTACTTC. This gives the protein CASSLLQGSYEQYF.

This rearrangement joins TRBV19 to TRBJ2-5; a possible D gene is TRBD2 (5 bases). Germline V lookup: CDR1 LNHDA, CDR2 SQIVND (reference sequence). V lost 3 bases to trimming and J lost 4 bases, with 9 bases between them. There are 13 residues in the CDR3. As DNA, the CDR3 is TGTGCCAGTAGTATCGGCGGGCTAGAGACCCAGTACTTC. The encoded protein is CASSIGGLETQYF.

This clone came up once. The genes are TRBV30 and TRBJ2-2, with TRBD1 matching over 8 bases. The CDR3 contains 15 residues. V gave up 3 bases and J gave up 4 bases; unmatched junction bases: 7. Germline lookup yields CDR1 GTSNPN and CDR2 SVGIG (reference sequence). CDR3 residues: CAWSRTGIGTGELFF. CDR3 DNA sequence: TGTGCCTGGAGCCGGACAGGGATCGGCACCGGGGAGCTGTTTTTT.

The CDR3: CASSYSTPAAYNEQFF. The DNA for the CDR3 is TGTGCCAGCAGTTACTCGACACCTGCGGCCTACAATGAGCAGTTCTTC. This chain joins TRBV6-5 and TRBJ2-1; D uncertain. Germline CDR1 reads MNHEY; CDR2 reads SVGAGI. The CDR3 length is 16 residues. V lost 0 bases to trimming and J lost 2 bases, with 11 bases between them.

The rearrangement joins TRBV19 to TRBJ2-5; D is ambiguous. The CDR3 totals 14 residues. Germline V gene data show CDR1 as LNHDA and CDR2 as SQIVND (reference sequence). The germline V and J ends were trimmed by 1 base and 1 base, with 7 bases remaining between them. The CDR3 spells CASSIGGSQETQYF. The CDR3 nucleotides read TGTGCCAGTAGTATAGGTGGCAGCCAAGAGACCCAGTACTTC.

The V and J genes are TRBV14 and TRBJ1-1; the D gene is possibly TRBD1 (6 bases). The CDR3 contains 15 residues. Germline V CDR1 and CDR2: SGHDN, FVKESK. V lost 2 bases, J lost 1 base, and 11 bases lay in between. CDR3 sequence reads: CASSQFGDKNTEAFF. The CDR3 nucleotides are TGTGCCAGCAGCCAATTTGGGGACAAGAACACTGAAGCTTTCTTT.

The sample holds one count of this clone. The V and J genes are TRBV7-2 and TRBJ1-2, with a possible D match to TRBD1 (5 bases). V shed 1 base and J shed 4 bases, with 22 bases lying between them. The CDR3 contains 18 residues. Germline CDR1 is SGHTA and CDR2 is FQGNSA. This chain's CDR3 is CASSLVGTGARPAYGYTF. In DNA form, the CDR3 reads TGTGCCAGCAGCTTAGTAGGAACAGGCGCTCGTCCTGCCTATGGCTACACCTTC.

V and J are TRBV30 and TRBJ2-7, with TRBD2 as a possible D gene (6 bases). CDR3 size: 14 residues. Trimming cost V 1 base and J 4 bases, with 14 bases left between them. CDR1 and CDR2 (germline): GTSNPN, SVGIG (reference sequence). The CDR3 DNA reads TGTGCCTGGAGTGATGCGGGGAGAAGTTACGAGCAGTACTTC. Translated: CAWSDAGRSYEQYF.

The chain has TRBV19 and TRBJ2-1; 11 nucleotides match TRBD2. Looked up from germline, CDR1 is LNHDA and CDR2 is SQIVND (reference sequence). This CDR3 comprises 16 residues. The junction had 9 bases not matched to a gene; V was cut back by 1 base and J by 10 bases. In DNA form, the CDR3 reads TGTGCCAGTAGTATAGGGCTAGCGGGAGGCCGGTGGGAGCAGTTCTTC. This codes for CASSIGLAGGRWEQFF.

The sample holds a few counts of this clone. V is TRBV5-4 and J is TRBJ2-3; perhaps TRBD2 as D (5 bases). The V gene lost 0 bases and the J gene lost 2 bases, with 13 bases spanning the gap. Germline loops: CDR1 SGHNT, CDR2 YYREEE (reference sequence). The CDR3 loop spans 16 amino acids. The CDR3 reads CASSLAGRVSTDTQYF. For the CDR3, the DNA is TGTGCCAGCAGCTTGGCCGGGCGGGTCTCCACAGATACGCAGTATTTT. The full variable domain, with the rest looked up from reference TRBV5-4 and TRBJ2-3, is ETGVTQSPTHLIKTRGQQVTLRCSSQSGHNTVSWYQQALGQGPQFIFQYYREEENGRGNFPPRFSGLQFPNYSSELNVNALELDDSALYLCASSLAGRVSTDTQYFGPGTRLTVL.

This clone was seen more than once but under ten times. The chain uses TRBV2 and TRBJ1-2; D might be TRBD1 (6 bases). The CDR3 runs to 11 residues. The V end was cut by 10 bases, the J end by 4 bases, with 10 bases between. The germline V gene encodes CDR1 SNHLY and CDR2 FYNNEI. For the CDR3, the DNA is TGTGCCACGGGGGCGGGCTATGGCTACACCTTC. It encodes CATGAGYGYTF. Using reference TRBV2 and TRBJ1-2 for the parts outside the CDR3, the full variable domain is EPEVTQTPSHQVTQMGQEVILRCVPISNHLYFYWYRQILGQKVEFLVSFYNNEISEKSEIFDDQFSVERPDGSNFTLKIRSTKLEDSAMYFCATGAGYGYTFGSGTRLTVV.

This clone came up a few times. The J gene is TRBJ2-1, the V gene TRBV5-4; tentatively, D is TRBD1 or TRBD2 (5 bases each). Germline loops: CDR1 SGHNT, CDR2 YYREEE (reference sequence). V was clipped by 5 bases and J by 9 bases, with 9 bases between them. The CDR3 is 11 residues long. The CDR3 DNA sequence: TGTGCCAGCAGTGGGGGTGGTGAGCAGTTCTTC. Protein sequence: CASSGGGEQFF.